These 15 T cell receptor beta chains share one sample of origin, sequenced in a study of beta chain features in type 1 diabetes. Expressed TCRB transcripts were sequenced after all isolated RNA was converted to cDNA. The repertoire was sequenced with immunoSEQ multiplex PCR; TCRdb's copy has only in-frame clones and lacks some. The table lists under 350,000 clones, about 8.5% of them singletons. The sample taken for sequencing was central memory CD4+ T cells from blood. The receptors come from a woman between 18 and 29 years old in good health.

This clone was seen at least ten times. This chain uses TRBV7-2 with TRBJ2-7, with 8 bases lining up with TRBD2. The CDR3 loop spans 15 amino acids. The V gene's germline CDR1 is SGHTA and CDR2 FQGNSA. V shed 5 bases and J 4 bases; nucleotides not matched to a gene: 10. The CDR3 nucleotides are TGTGCCAGCAGCCCGGGACTAGGGGCTCTTTACGAGCAGTACGTC. This codes for CASSPGLGALYEQYV.

There are a few counts of this clone. The CDR3 is CASSYSVGEQYV. The CDR3 nucleotides are TGTGCCAGCAGTTACTCGGTCGGCGAGCAGTACGTC. The V gene is TRBV6-6, the J gene TRBJ2-7, with D unresolved. The V and J ends lost 0 bases and 6 bases respectively, with 6 bases between them. The germline CDR1 and CDR2 sequences are MNHNY and SVGAGI (reference sequence). CDR3 length equals 12 residues.

This chain joins TRBV4-3 and TRBJ2-1; D unresolved. The V end was cut by 0 bases, the J end by 6 bases, with 15 bases between. The CDR3 is made up of 16 amino acids. CDR1 is LGHNA, CDR2 YSLEER, per germline. For the CDR3, the DNA is TGCGCCAGCAGCCAAGATGGGTGGGAAGGGCGCAATGAGCAGTTCTTC. Encoded protein: CASSQDGWEGRNEQFF.

The V gene is TRBV6-1, the J gene TRBJ1-6; D is possibly TRBD1 (5 bases). Deletions cut 2 bases from V and 6 bases from J, with 11 bases between. Germline lookup yields CDR1 MNHNS and CDR2 SASEGT. The CDR3 is made up of 15 amino acids. CDR3 protein: CASSESGQGNSPLHF. The CDR3 nucleotides read TGTGCCAGCAGTGAATCAGGGCAGGGTAATTCACCCCTCCACTTT.

The chain employs TRBV7-3 and TRBJ1-2; no firm D call. Looked up from germline, CDR1 is SGHTA and CDR2 is FQGTGA. V was pared by 6 bases and J by 1 base, with 9 bases between. CDR3 length: 13 residues. The CDR3 loop reads CASSQDHNYGYTF. The DNA of the CDR3 is TGTGCCAGCAGTCAAGACCATAACTATGGCTACACCTTC.

The rearrangement links TRBV7-9 to TRBJ2-2; no firm D call. V lost 1 base, J lost 3 bases, and 6 bases lay in between. The CDR3 spans 14 residues. Germline CDR1 and CDR2: SEHNR and FQNEAQ (reference sequence). The CDR3, as DNA: TGTGCCAGCAGCTTAGAGTCCTACACCGGGGAGCTGTTTTTT. This gives the protein CASSLESYTGELFF.

This clone has only a few counts. This chain links TRBV7-2 with TRBJ2-3, with D maybe TRBD2 (5 bases). V was clipped by 4 bases and J by 4 bases, with 12 bases between them. CDR3 size: 14 residues. CDR1 and CDR2 (germline): SGHTA, FQGNSA. The CDR3 nucleotides read TGTGCCAGCAGCTACCGGGGTAACGCAGATACGCAGTATTTT. Its protein product is CASSYRGNADTQYF. The variable domain in full, completed from reference TRBV7-2 and TRBJ2-3, reads GAGVSQSPSNKVTEKGKDVELRCDPISGHTALYWYRQSLGQGLEFLIYFQGNSAPDKSGLPSDRFSAERTGGSVSTLTIQRTQQEDSAVYLCASSYRGNADTQYFGPGTRLTVL.

V gene TRBV5-1 combines with J gene TRBJ2-5, with a weak D call TRBD2 (6 bases). The V and J ends lost 2 bases and 2 bases respectively, with 13 bases between them. The CDR3 sequence is 15 residues long. CDR1 SGHRS and CDR2 YFSETQ come from the germline V gene. CDR3 residues: CASSLTGGTQETQYF. Here the CDR3 DNA reads TGCGCCAGCAGCTTAACTGGGGGGACTCAAGAGACCCAGTACTTC. The complete variable domain, with remaining parts taken from reference TRBV5-1 and TRBJ2-5, reads KAGVTQTPRYLIKTRGQQVTLSCSPISGHRSVSWYQQTPGQGLQFLFEYFSETQRNKGNFPGRFSGRQFSNSRSEMNVSTLELGDSALYLCASSLTGGTQETQYFGPGTRLLVL.

This clone occurred a few times. The chain employs TRBV2 and TRBJ2-3, with a tentative D call TRBD1 (6 bases). V was shortened by 8 bases and J by 2 bases, with 11 bases between the two germline ends. The CDR3 has 13 residues. Germline V gene data show CDR1 as SNHLY and CDR2 as FYNNEI. This chain's CDR3 is CASARDNTDTQYF. CDR3 nucleotides: TGTGCCAGCGCCAGGGACAACACAGATACGCAGTATTTT.

This clone has a count of ten or more. The gene calls are TRBV7-2 and TRBJ1-2; unclear D gene. The CDR3 is 13 residues long. Germline CDR1 and CDR2: SGHTA and FQGNSA. V lost 3 bases to trimming and J lost 2 bases, with 7 bases between them. CDR3 nucleotide sequence: TGTGCCAGCAGCTTTGACGGAAACTATGGCTACACCTTC. Protein sequence: CASSFDGNYGYTF. The variable domain in full, with the rest retrieved from reference TRBV7-2 and TRBJ1-2, is GAGVSQSPSNKVTEKGKDVELRCDPISGHTALYWYRQSLGQGLEFLIYFQGNSAPDKSGLPSDRFSAERTGGSVSTLTIQRTQQEDSAVYLCASSFDGNYGYTFGSGTRLTVV.

This sequence joins TRBV13 and TRBJ2-1; 10 bases fit TRBD2. CDR3 length equals 17 residues. CDR1 is PRHDT, CDR2 FYEKMQ, per germline (reference sequence). The junction had 13 bases not matched to a gene; V was cut back by 5 bases and J by 6 bases. Here the CDR3 reads CASSPRRAGGPGNEQFF. The CDR3 bases are TGTGCCAGCAGCCCCCGGAGAGCGGGAGGGCCAGGCAATGAGCAGTTCTTC.

The chain recombines TRBV30 with TRBJ1-5; no firm D call. The CDR3 contains 13 residues. Trimming pared 1 base from V and 5 bases from J, leaving 9 bases between. Germline values: CDR1 GTSNPN, CDR2 SVGIG (reference sequence). The CDR3 region is CAWSEQLDQPQHF. CDR3 in DNA: TGTGCCTGGAGTGAACAGCTAGATCAGCCCCAGCATTTT.

The chain is built from TRBV6-6 and TRBJ2-1, with TRBD2 identical over 9 bases. CDR3 length equals 15 residues. With 6 bases clipped from V and 5 bases from J, the junction kept 8 bases outside the gene matches. Germline CDR1 MNHNY, CDR2 SVGAGI (reference sequence). The CDR3 is CASSLKTSGHNEQFF. For the CDR3, the DNA is TGTGCCAGCAGCCTAAAGACTAGCGGACACAATGAGCAGTTCTTC.

This clone appeared a few times. The chain links TRBV5-4 to TRBJ2-3, with TRBD2 identical over 7 bases. The V segment lost 6 bases and the J segment 3 bases; nucleotides outside the gene matches: 7. The CDR3 has 14 amino acids. Germline V gene lookup returns CDR1 SGHNT and CDR2 YYREEE (reference sequence). The CDR3 DNA reads TGTGCCAGCAACGGCGGGAGTGGGACAGATACGCAGTATTTT. Amino acids: CASNGGSGTDTQYF.

V gene TRBV20-1 combines with J gene TRBJ1-1; D uncertain. CDR1 and CDR2 (germline): DFQATT, SNEGSKA (reference sequence). V lost 2 bases and J 8 bases, leaving 9 bases between the germline ends. This CDR3 has 11 amino acids. This CDR3 is CSARFWEEAFF. The CDR3 bases are TGCAGTGCTAGATTTTGGGAAGAAGCTTTCTTT.